These T cell receptor beta chains were read from a single sample in a study of T cells in Graves' hyperthyroidism and ophthalmopathy. MiXCR, run by TCRdb on the multiplex PCR reads, gives a single entry per CDR3 protein. The table records some 300,000 distinct CDR3 sequences, over 15% of them present only once. Material: blood. Receptor source: a man younger than 45 with Graves' hyperthyroidism. Each CDR3 is given with its conserved first and last residue. D genes are given only for firm matches. Rows may omit the clone size; those that give it use once, few, many or a size class.

D	J	V	size	CDR3	DNA
NA	TRBJ1-2	TRBV5-1	NA	CASSFGDNGYTF	TGCGCCAGCAGCTTCGGTGATAATGGCTACACCTTC
NA	TRBJ1-5	TRBV20-1	few	CSARDQQGSNQPQHF	TGCAGTGCTAGAGATCAACAGGGAAGCAATCAGCCCCAGCATTTT
NA	TRBJ2-2	TRBV3-1	few	CASSIHTRLKGELFF	TGTGCCAGCAGCATCCATACGAGACTCAAAGGGGAGCTGTTTTTT
NA	TRBJ1-2	TRBV12-3/TRBV12-4	NA	CASFSGAGGYTF	TGTGCCAGCTTCTCGGGCGCAGGTGGCTACACCTTC
NA	TRBJ2-2	TRBV3-1	NA	CASSQSQGDTGELFF	TGTGCCAGCAGCCAATCCCAGGGTGACACCGGGGAGCTGTTTTTT
TRBD1	TRBJ1-5	TRBV4-1	few	CASSQFPYGQGSQPQHF	TGCGCCAGCAGCCAATTCCCTTACGGACAGGGTAGTCAGCCCCAGCATTTT
NA	TRBJ2-6	TRBV24-1	few	CATGGNSGANVLTF	TGTGCCACCGGGGGGAACTCTGGGGCCAACGTCCTGACTTTC
NA	TRBJ2-3	TRBV29-1	few	CSVDSSGTDTQYF	TGCAGCGTTGATAGCTCAGGCACAGATACGCAGTATTTT
NA	TRBJ2-7	TRBV7-9	NA	CASSLGWLYEQYF	TGTGCCAGCAGCTTAGGGTGGTTATACGAGCAGTACTTC
NA	TRBJ2-3	TRBV20-1	NA	CSAMVEGRGAFPDTQYF	TGCAGTGCTATGGTCGAGGGAAGGGGAGCGTTCCCAGATACGCAGTATTTT
NA	TRBJ2-3	TRBV10-3	few	CAISEESRGYPDTQYF	TGTGCCATCAGTGAGGAATCCAGAGGGTATCCGGATACGCAGTATTTT
TRBD2	TRBJ2-7	TRBV6-1	many	CASSHPFGGRAREQYF	TGTGCCAGCAGTCACCCCTTTGGCGGGAGAGCTCGCGAGCAGTACTTC
NA	TRBJ2-7	TRBV10-3	many	CAISDPNSEQYF	TGTGCCATCAGTGACCCTAACTCCGAGCAGTACTTC
TRBD2	TRBJ2-3	TRBV20-1	many	CSARGDYFTDTQYF	TGCAGTGCTAGAGGGGACTATTTCACAGATACGCAGTATTTT
NA	TRBJ1-2	TRBV3-1	many	CASSQDVGYYGYTF	TGTGCCAGCAGCCAAGATGTGGGCTACTATGGCTACACCTTC
TRBD2	TRBJ2-3	TRBV20-1	many	CSAPGTSDPDTQYF	TGCAGTGCTCCCGGGACTAGCGATCCAGATACGCAGTATTTT
TRBD2	TRBJ2-1	TRBV3-1	many	CASSLSSGLAGEQFF	TGTGCCAGCAGCCTATCCTCGGGACTAGCGGGGGAGCAGTTCTTC
NA	TRBJ1-3	TRBV29-1	NA	CSVDPGGDTIYF	TGCAGCGTTGACCCCGGAGGGGACACCATATATTTT
NA	TRBJ2-1	TRBV30	NA	CAWSVQSHEQFF	TGTGCCTGGAGTGTACAAAGCCATGAGCAGTTCTTC
NA	TRBJ1-1	TRBV2	many	CASNTGRNTEAFF	TGTGCCAGCAATACAGGGCGGAACACTGAAGCTTTCTTT
TRBD2	TRBJ2-2	TRBV30	few	CAWSASLAAGELFF	TGTGCCTGGAGTGCCTCCCTAGCGGCCGGGGAGCTGTTTTTT
TRBD2	TRBJ2-7	TRBV28	many	CASSLRTSGIYEQYF	TGTGCCAGCAGTTTAAGGACTAGCGGGATCTACGAGCAGTACTTC
NA	TRBJ2-1	TRBV12-3/TRBV12-4	many	CASSLDGGGGGNEQFF	TGTGCCAGCAGTTTAGATGGGGGGGGCGGGGGCAATGAGCAGTTCTTC
NA	TRBJ2-3	TRBV20-1	many	CSAEAVEADTQYF	TGCAGTGCTGAGGCCGTGGAGGCAGATACGCAGTATTTT
NA	TRBJ2-5	TRBV5-1	NA	CASSPPADETQYF	TGCGCCAGCAGCCCCCCGGCGGATGAGACCCAGTACTTC
TRBD1	TRBJ2-7	TRBV6-1	many	CASSPASGGSDEQYF	TGTGCCAGCAGTCCCGCCTCAGGGGGCTCCGACGAGCAGTACTTC
NA	TRBJ2-5	TRBV5-1	few	CASSAEPGPWDF	TGCGCCAGCAGCGCCGAACCGGGACCTTGGGACTTC
NA	TRBJ2-2	TRBV5-1	many	CASSPLRPNTGELFF	TGCGCCAGCAGCCCCCTGCGTCCGAACACCGGGGAGCTGTTTTTT
TRBD1	TRBJ2-5	TRBV19	NA	CASSRRGQVETQYF	TGTGCCAGTTCCAGACGTGGACAGGTAGAGACCCAGTACTTC
TRBD1	TRBJ1-5	TRBV19	NA	CASSTTGDRRQPQHF	TGTGCCAGTAGCACGACAGGGGATCGCAGACAGCCCCAGCATTTT
NA	TRBJ1-2	TRBV7-9	NA	CASSFYPPWATPTTNYGYTF	TGTGCCAGCAGTTTTTATCCCCCTTGGGCCACACCAACCACTAACTATGGCTACACCTTC
NA	TRBJ2-5	TRBV7-2	NA	CASSPDWETQYF	TGTGCCAGCAGCCCCGACTGGGAGACCCAGTACTTC
NA	TRBJ2-3	TRBV11-1	many	CASSSPDTDTQYF	TGTGCCAGCAGCTCGCCCGACACAGATACGCAGTATTTT
NA	TRBJ2-7	TRBV7-9	many	CASSPAAGMGATYEQYF	TGTGCCAGCAGCCCCGCCGCCGGGATGGGGGCGACCTACGAGCAGTACTTC
TRBD1	TRBJ1-3	TRBV3-1	NA	CASSPVTGEAFSGNTIYF	TGTGCCAGCAGCCCGGTCACAGGGGAGGCCTTCTCTGGAAACACCATATATTTT
NA	TRBJ1-5	TRBV20-1	few	CSVGGGDQPQHF	TGCAGTGTAGGGGGTGGGGATCAGCCCCAGCATTTT
NA	TRBJ1-1	TRBV15	many	CATSRELGFAEAFF	TGTGCCACCAGCAGAGAGTTGGGATTTGCTGAAGCTTTCTTT
TRBD2	TRBJ2-1	TRBV20-1	many	CSARDWLGTNYNEQFF	TGCAGTGCTAGAGATTGGCTCGGGACTAACTACAATGAGCAGTTCTTC
TRBD2	TRBJ2-1	TRBV5-1	many	CASSWGNAGRAVEQFF	TGCGCCAGCAGCTGGGGAAATGCCGGGAGGGCGGTTGAGCAGTTCTTC
TRBD2	TRBJ2-3	TRBV5-1	many	CASSLRLAVRDTQYF	TGCGCCAGCAGCTTGAGACTAGCGGTTCGGGATACGCAGTATTTT
NA	TRBJ1-5	TRBV6-2/TRBV6-3	NA	CASSYSIPARGGNQPQHF	TGTGCCAGCAGTTACTCTATCCCCGCCAGGGGTGGCAATCAGCCCCAGCATTTT
TRBD2	TRBJ2-1	TRBV5-8	many	CASRPPGGSGRNEQFF	TGTGCCAGCAGACCGCCCGGAGGGAGCGGGAGGAATGAGCAGTTCTTC
NA	TRBJ2-2	TRBV18	many	CASSPRAGTNTGELFF	TGTGCCAGCTCACCACGAGCCGGGACTAACACCGGGGAGCTGTTTTTT
TRBD2	TRBJ2-7	TRBV5-1	many	CASSFTGGQSEQYF	TGCGCCAGCAGCTTTACGGGAGGGCAGTCCGAGCAGTACTTC
NA	TRBJ2-7	TRBV12-3/TRBV12-4	many	CASAGGSREQYF	TGTGCCAGCGCTGGGGGCTCGAGGGAGCAGTACTTC
TRBD2	TRBJ2-4	TRBV5-8	NA	CASSFMLAGAKNIQYF	TGTGCCAGCAGCTTTATGCTAGCGGGAGCCAAAAACATTCAGTACTTC
TRBD2	TRBJ2-1	TRBV29-1	many	CSAVAGVYNEQFF	TGCAGCGCCGTAGCGGGAGTATATAATGAGCAGTTCTTC
NA	TRBJ2-1	TRBV12-3/TRBV12-4	few	CASSLRTNGEQFF	TGTGCCAGCAGTCTCCGGACAAACGGTGAGCAGTTCTTC
NA	TRBJ2-3	TRBV15	many	CATSRVQGVVGSTDTQYF	TGTGCCACCAGCAGAGTACAAGGGGTTGTGGGGAGCACAGATACGCAGTATTTT
TRBD2	TRBJ2-5	TRBV7-9	many	CASRARTSGVQETQYF	TGTGCCAGCAGGGCCAGGACTAGCGGGGTCCAAGAGACCCAGTACTTC
NA	TRBJ2-3	TRBV20-1	few	CSARDDPQGGTDTQYF	TGCAGTGCTAGAGATGACCCACAGGGTGGTACAGATACGCAGTATTTT
NA	TRBJ2-1	TRBV12-3/TRBV12-4	many	CASSFGHEQFF	TGTGCCAGCAGTTTCGGTCATGAGCAGTTCTTC
TRBD2	TRBJ2-7	TRBV14	NA	CASSRTSGRTYEQYF	TGTGCCAGCAGCCGGACTAGCGGCCGGACCTACGAGCAGTACTTC
NA	TRBJ2-1	TRBV19	NA	CASSIDYPRVGNEQFF	TGTGCCAGTAGTATAGATTACCCTAGAGTGGGGAATGAGCAGTTCTTC
TRBD2	TRBJ2-7	TRBV3-1	many	CASSSSSSGIYEQYF	TGTGCCAGCAGCTCATCATCTAGCGGGATTTACGAGCAGTACTTC
NA	TRBJ1-5	TRBV12-3/TRBV12-4	few	CASSTNRGQPQHF	TGTGCCAGCAGTACCAACCGGGGACAGCCCCAGCATTTT
NA	TRBJ2-1	TRBV5-1	many	CASRPGSSYNEQFF	TGCGCCAGCAGGCCAGGGAGCTCCTACAATGAGCAGTTCTTC
TRBD2	TRBJ2-5	TRBV27	NA	CASSSGLAGAETQYF	TGTGCCAGCAGTTCAGGACTAGCGGGGGCAGAGACCCAGTACTTC
NA	TRBJ2-1	TRBV24-1	many	CATSDQGLHEQFF	TGTGCCACCAGTGACCAGGGACTCCATGAGCAGTTCTTC
TRBD2	TRBJ2-3	TRBV29-1	many	CSVGTSGGRNTQYF	TGCAGCGTTGGGACTAGCGGCGGTAGGAATACGCAGTATTTT